This T cell receptor (beta chain) was sequenced for a study of CXCR3-negative and CXCR3-positive naive CD8 T cells. Looking at the study overall: The dataset comprises 110 million to 150 million TRB reads in total, with about 1.5 +/- 0.3 million reads per library.

In the case of this clonotype: Its antigen is not known.

The study's findings and limits: Diversity ran similarly high across both naive subsets but far lower in memory CD8+ cells. Memory cells showed distinct TRBV-TRBJ patterns, while the two naive subsets matched. Naive subsets did not differ in surface CD5, and TRB CDR3 properties served to infer TCR strength.

Libraries of TRB cDNA were made by 5' RACE and carried UMIs. With the 5' RACE reads reprocessed, TCRdb shows one record per CDR3 protein and no DNA. The sample totals roughly 50,000 distinct CDR3 sequences; its top ten clones hold more than 20%. The CDR3 length is 12 residues. The receptor's source is a human donor in good health. Some clones in this sample may be carry-over from other donors' samples. Sequenced input: memory CD8+ T cells from blood. J is TRBJ2-7 and V is TRBV12-3 or TRBV12-4. The CDR3 protein is CASGRASWEQYF.